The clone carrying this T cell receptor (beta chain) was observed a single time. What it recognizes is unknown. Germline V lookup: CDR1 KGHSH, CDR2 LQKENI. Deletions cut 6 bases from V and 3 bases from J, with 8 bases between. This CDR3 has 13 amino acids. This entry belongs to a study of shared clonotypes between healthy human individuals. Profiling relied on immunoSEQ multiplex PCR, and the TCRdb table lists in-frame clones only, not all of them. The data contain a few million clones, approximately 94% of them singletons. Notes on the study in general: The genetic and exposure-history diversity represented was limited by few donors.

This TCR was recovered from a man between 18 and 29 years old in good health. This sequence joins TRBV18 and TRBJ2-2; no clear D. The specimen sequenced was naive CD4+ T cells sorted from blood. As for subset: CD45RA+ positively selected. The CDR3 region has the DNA TGTGCCAGCTCCAGAGAGTACACCGGGGAGCTGTTTTTT. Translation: CASSREYTGELFF.